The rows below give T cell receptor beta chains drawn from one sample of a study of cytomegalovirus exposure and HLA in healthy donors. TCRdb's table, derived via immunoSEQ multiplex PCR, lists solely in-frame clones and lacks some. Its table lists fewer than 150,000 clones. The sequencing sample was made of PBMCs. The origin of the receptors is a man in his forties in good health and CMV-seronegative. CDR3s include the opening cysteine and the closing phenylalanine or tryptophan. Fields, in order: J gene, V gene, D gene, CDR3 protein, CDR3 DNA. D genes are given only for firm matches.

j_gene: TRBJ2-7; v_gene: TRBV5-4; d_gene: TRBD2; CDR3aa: CASSSGLREFGDEQYF; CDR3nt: TGTGCCAGCAGCTCGGGACTAAGAGAGTTCGGGGACGAGCAGTACTTC
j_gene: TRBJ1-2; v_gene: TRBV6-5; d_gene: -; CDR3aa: CASSYTRGNYGYTF; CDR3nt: TGTGCCAGCAGTTACACGAGGGGGAACTATGGCTACACCTTC
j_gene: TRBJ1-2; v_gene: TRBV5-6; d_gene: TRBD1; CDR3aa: CASSTRTGLNGYTF; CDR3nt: TGTGCCAGCAGCACACGGACAGGATTGAACGGCTACACCTTC
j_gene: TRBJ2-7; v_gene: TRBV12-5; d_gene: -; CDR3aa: CASGTAGPKGSYEQYF; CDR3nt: TGTGCTAGTGGTACCGCGGGACCCAAAGGTTCCTACGAGCAGTACTTC
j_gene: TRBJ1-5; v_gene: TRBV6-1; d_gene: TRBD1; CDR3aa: CASSKQGGYQPQHF; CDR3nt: TGTGCCAGCAGTAAACAGGGGGGGTATCAGCCCCAGCATTTT
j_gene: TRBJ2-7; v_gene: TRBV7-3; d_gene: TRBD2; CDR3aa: CASSLGNSGILSEQYF; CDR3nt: TGTGCCAGCAGCTTAGGAAATAGCGGGATCCTATCCGAGCAGTACTTC
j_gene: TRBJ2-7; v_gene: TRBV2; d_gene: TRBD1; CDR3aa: CASAGQVYEQYF; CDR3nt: TGTGCCAGCGCGGGACAGGTCTACGAGCAGTACTTC
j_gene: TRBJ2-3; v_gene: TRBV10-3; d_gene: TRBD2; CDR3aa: CAIRGEGWADTQYF; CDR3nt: TGTGCCATCAGGGGGGAGGGTTGGGCAGATACGCAGTATTTT
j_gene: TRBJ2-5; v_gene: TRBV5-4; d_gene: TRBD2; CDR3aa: CASSLAGGQWETQYF; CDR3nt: TGTGCCAGCAGCTTGGCGGGGGGGCAATGGGAGACCCAGTACTTC
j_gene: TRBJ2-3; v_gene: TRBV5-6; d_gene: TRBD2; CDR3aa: CASSSPSGGTDTQYF; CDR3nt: TGTGCCAGCAGCTCTCCTAGCGGGGGGACAGATACGCAGTATTTT
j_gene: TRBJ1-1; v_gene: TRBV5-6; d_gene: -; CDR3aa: CASSLGTFIEAFF; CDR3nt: TGTGCCAGCAGCCTCGGGACATTCATTGAAGCTTTCTTT
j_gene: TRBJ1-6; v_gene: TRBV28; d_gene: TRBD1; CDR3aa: CASSLTGTGYNSPLHF; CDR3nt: TGTGCCAGCAGTTTAACCGGGACAGGTTATAATTCACCCCTCCACTTT
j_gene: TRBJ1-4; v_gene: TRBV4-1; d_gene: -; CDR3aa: CASSQEGRTNEKLFF; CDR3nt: TGCGCCAGCAGCCAAGAGGGCAGAACTAATGAAAAACTGTTTTTT
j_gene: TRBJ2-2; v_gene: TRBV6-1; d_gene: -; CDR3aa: CASSQGAGRGRAGELFF; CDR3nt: TGTGCCAGCAGTCAAGGCGCCGGCAGAGGAAGAGCCGGGGAGCTGTTTTTT
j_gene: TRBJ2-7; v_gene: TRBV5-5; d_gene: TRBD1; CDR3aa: CASSIPGGPYEQYF; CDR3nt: TGTGCCAGCAGCATACCAGGGGGCCCCTACGAGCAGTACTTC
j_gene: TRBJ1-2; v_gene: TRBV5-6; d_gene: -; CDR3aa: CASSSQGNYGYTF; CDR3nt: TGTGCCAGCAGCTCGCAGGGCAACTATGGCTACACCTTC
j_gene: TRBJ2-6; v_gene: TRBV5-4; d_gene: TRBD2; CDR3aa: CASSSGGGLALFSGANVLTF; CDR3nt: TGTGCCAGCAGCTCGGGAGGGGGACTAGCGCTGTTCTCTGGGGCCAACGTCCTGACTTTC
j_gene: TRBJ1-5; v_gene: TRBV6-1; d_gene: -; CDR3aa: CASSDSLGQPQHF; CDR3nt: TGTGCCAGCAGCGATTCACTAGGACAGCCCCAGCATTTT
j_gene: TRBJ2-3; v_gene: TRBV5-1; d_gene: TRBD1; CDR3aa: CASSPGQGRATDTQYF; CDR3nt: TGCGCCAGCAGCCCCGGACAGGGAAGGGCAACAGATACGCAGTATTTT
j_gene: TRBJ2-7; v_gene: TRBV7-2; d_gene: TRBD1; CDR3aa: CASSVTGGSYEQYF; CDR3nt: TGTGCCAGCAGCGTTACAGGGGGATCGTACGAGCAGTACTTC
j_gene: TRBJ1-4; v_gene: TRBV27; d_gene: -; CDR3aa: CASSITGFANEKLFF; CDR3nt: TGTGCCAGCAGTATTACAGGGTTCGCTAATGAAAAACTGTTTTTT
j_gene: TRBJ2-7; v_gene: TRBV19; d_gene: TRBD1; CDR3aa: CASSITTGGSYEQYF; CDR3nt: TGTGCCAGTAGTATTACGACAGGGGGCTCCTACGAGCAGTACTTC
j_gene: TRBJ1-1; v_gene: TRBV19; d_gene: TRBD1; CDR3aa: CASRPRAGQGNTEAFF; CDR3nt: TGTGCCAGTAGGCCTCGGGCCGGACAGGGGAACACTGAAGCTTTCTTT
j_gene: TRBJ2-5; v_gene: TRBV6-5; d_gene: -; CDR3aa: CASIIQGTQYF; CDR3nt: TGTGCCAGCATCATACAGGGGACCCAGTACTTC
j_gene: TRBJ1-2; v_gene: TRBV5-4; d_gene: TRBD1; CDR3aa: CASRKGQGPNYGYTF; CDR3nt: TGTGCCAGCAGAAAAGGACAGGGACCCAACTATGGCTACACCTTC